A selection of T cell receptor beta chains follows, all from one sample in a study of blood T cell repertoires in COVID-19. The assay was immunoSEQ multiplex PCR, and TCRdb's table has in-frame clones only and misses some. The sample lists about 170,000 clones; 70% to 90% were seen once. The source material was peripheral blood. The source is a man in his sixties who had recovered from COVID-19. Both conserved end residues are part of each CDR3. D genes are given only for firm matches. Not all rows give a size; the values are once, few, many and, for expanded clones, a class.

clone_size | d_call | j_call | v_call | cdr3_aa | cdr3_nt
NA | TRBD2 | TRBJ2-2 | TRBV5-1 | CASSLSSGGRDGELFF | TGCGCCAGCAGCTTGTCAAGCGGGGGCAGGGACGGGGAGCTGTTTTTT
NA | NA | TRBJ2-7 | TRBV23-1 | CASSQSFRPAYEQYF | TGCGCCAGCAGTCAATCTTTTCGCCCAGCCTACGAGCAGTACTTC
once | TRBD1 | TRBJ2-5 | TRBV7-6 | CASSVAGTEGWETQYF | TGTGCCAGCAGCGTAGCCGGGACAGAAGGATGGGAGACCCAGTACTTC
once | NA | TRBJ1-2 | TRBV6-4 | CATRVGAAGFTF | TGTGCCACGCGAGTGGGGGCTGCGGGTTTCACCTTC
once | NA | TRBJ2-6 | TRBV19 | CASPSWGEDSGANVLTF | TGTGCCAGTCCCTCCTGGGGGGAAGACTCTGGGGCCAACGTCCTGACTTTC
NA | NA | TRBJ1-4 | TRBV9 | CASSVDGGTEKLFF | TGTGCCAGCAGCGTAGATGGAGGTACGGAAAAACTGTTTTTT
NA | TRBD1 | TRBJ2-7 | TRBV11-1 | CASSPGTGAYEQYF | TGTGCCAGCAGCCCCGGGACAGGGGCCTACGAGCAGTACTTC
NA | NA | TRBJ2-1 | TRBV4-2 | CASSQTEGSYNEQFF | TGTGCCAGCAGCCAAACGGAGGGCTCCTACAATGAGCAGTTCTTC
NA | TRBD2 | TRBJ2-7 | TRBV3-1/TRBV3-2 | CASSQDSGGAREQYF | TGTGCCAGCAGCCAGGATAGCGGGGGGGCCCGAGAGCAGTACTTC
NA | NA | TRBJ1-1 | TRBV6-5 | CASSRDITEAFF | TGTGCCAGCAGCCGTGACATCACTGAAGCTTTCTTT
NA | NA | TRBJ1-2 | TRBV7-2 | CASSFSPRVGNYGYTF | TGTGCCAGCAGCTTCTCCCCCAGGGTCGGGAACTATGGCTACACCTTC
NA | NA | TRBJ2-2 | TRBV27 | CASTGVKESFANTGELFF | TGTGCCAGCACCGGAGTCAAGGAGAGTTTCGCGAACACCGGGGAGCTGTTTTTT
NA | TRBD2 | TRBJ2-2 | TRBV30 | CAWKTGTRGGAGTGELFF | TGTGCCTGGAAAACTGGCACTCGCGGGGGGGCGGGCACCGGGGAGCTGTTTTTT
NA | TRBD1 | TRBJ1-4 | TRBV3-1/TRBV3-2 | CASSRGGLNEKLFF | TGTGCCAGCAGCCGAGGGGGCCTCAATGAAAAACTGTTTTTT
NA | TRBD2 | TRBJ2-3 | TRBV7-2 | CASSLIGGGSTDTQYF | TGTGCCAGCAGTCTTATCGGGGGAGGGAGCACAGATACGCAGTATTTT
NA | TRBD2 | TRBJ2-3 | TRBV6-6 | CATGGAGTDTQYF | TGTGCCACCGGGGGGGCTGGCACAGATACGCAGTATTTT
NA | NA | TRBJ1-2 | TRBV5-1 | CASSSDRPNYGYTF | TGCGCCAGCAGCTCGGACAGACCTAACTATGGCTACACCTTC
NA | NA | TRBJ2-7 | TRBV6-5 | CASLSKRSGYEQYF | TGTGCCAGCCTGTCCAAGCGGTCCGGGTACGAGCAGTACTTC
NA | NA | TRBJ1-2 | TRBV5-1 | CASSSGDTIYGYTF | TGCGCCAGCAGCTCAGGGGACACCATCTATGGCTACACCTTC
NA | NA | TRBJ2-5 | TRBV6-5 | CAAGGTPRETQYF | TGTGCCGCAGGAGGAACCCCTCGGGAGACCCAGTACTTC
once | TRBD2 | TRBJ2-7 | TRBV12-3/TRBV12-4 | CASSLLGGTEQYF | TGTGCCAGCAGTTTATTGGGAGGGACGGAGCAGTACTTC
NA | NA | TRBJ2-5 | TRBV5-1 | CASRRRSTGLGETQYF | TGCGCCAGCAGACGGCGGTCCACAGGGTTGGGAGAGACCCAGTACTTC
NA | NA | TRBJ1-2 | TRBV30 | CAWRTQGSYYGYTF | TGTGCCTGGAGGACCCAGGGCAGTTACTATGGCTACACCTTC